Detailed here is one T cell receptor (beta chain). A few counts support this clonotype. The clone's antigen remains unknown. Base quality data are lacking; no much larger clone is found one base away. Donors were a few dozen systemically healthy Caucasian individuals from Russia aged roughly 6 to 90 years. Each donor gave roughly 11 milliliters of peripheral blood, drawn into EDTA-treated Vacutainer tubes. Ficoll-Paque density-gradient centrifugation was used to isolate PBMCs, with at least 6.5 million obtained per sample. Total RNA, at least 6 micrograms per sample, was extracted from PBMCs with Trizol reagent. For every donor, an aliquot of PBMCs went through flow cytometry to measure the percentages of naive CD45RAhigh/CD27high T cells. From the cysteine up to the phenylalanine, the CDR3 has a length of 14 residues. Only CDR3 DNA is held: 42 bases, read in frame from base 1. The data are from a study of blood T cells in healthy people across ages (dated by TCRdb to between 2015 and 2017). Looking at the study overall: In model experiments, template switching captured roughly one uniquely barcoded TCR beta cDNA molecule for every two T cells. For two donors (one aged 18 to 29 and one aged 80 or older), the study analyzed two additional independent replicas of 1 million unique cDNA reads from the same blood draw. The study measured age-related changes in TCR beta repertoire diversity using deep sequencing normalized with unique cDNA molecular identifiers. To avoid experimental bias, donors of different ages were distributed randomly across sequencing lanes. The donors were split into four age groups: young (average around 16 years), middle-aged (39), aged (around 67) and long-lived (roughly 80). Points the paper makes about the study in general: Estimates of total diversity from one million sequenced T cells were regarded as lower bounds and underestimates. Observed TCR beta diversity correlated strongly with the percentage of naive T cells measured by flow cytometry. Compared with the aged group, more naive CD4+ T cells, fewer expanded clones and increased TCR diversity were shown by the long-lived group, suggesting age selection. Observed TCR beta diversity per million T cells fell roughly linearly with age, and a significant reduction was already apparent by age roughly 40. Because donor CMV infection status was unknown, age-related changes in expanded clonotypes were potentially confounded. Because profiling used bulk unsorted PBMCs, naive and antigen-experienced compartments could not be compared conclusively.

The library was built by means of 5' RACE. Instrument used: Illumina HiSeq 2500. A second PCR of roughly 6 to 12 cycles was run with a J-beta primer mix and a sample-barcoded 5' primer. A unique molecular identifier was introduced onto each TCR beta cDNA molecule by a template-switch 5' adaptor carrying 12 random nucleotides. At least 2.5 million CDR3-containing paired-end reads were obtained from each sample. First-strand cDNA synthesis was performed from all RNA using the Mint cDNA synthesis kit, with priming by a TRBC-specific oligonucleotide. Following uracil-DNA glycosylase treatment, all cDNA underwent a first 18-cycle PCR with the universal primers M1SS and BC2_uni_R. The paper's processing steps were these. Normalization of each sample was performed by random selection of 1 million high-quality reads, each carrying a distinct molecular identifier. Instead of being binned into consensus sequences, reads with shared molecular identifiers were discarded. MiTCR, with a Q25 quality threshold and the strictest error-elimination algorithm, was used for CDR3 identification, clonotype clustering and error correction. Lower-bound total TCR beta diversity was estimated with a nonparametric unseen species model using Euler transformation. TCRdb itself trimmed the public reads at Q25 with fastp, ran MiXCR and retained productive beta chains. Every entry covers one CDR3 protein and lists the most common genes and DNA from its rows. The V and J calls here are based on TCRdb, not the publication. The sample table lists about 1.5 million distinct CDR3 sequences, approximately 39% of them with a count of one. The ten biggest clones cover just over 4% of the sample.

The receptor was derived from a woman between 18 and 30 years old in good health. The chain was built from TRBV12-3 or TRBV12-4 and TRBJ2-7; TRBD1 is perhaps the D gene, given 5 matching bases. The J call is doubtful: the DNA matches TRBJ2-4 better. Sequenced: blood. In nucleotides, the sequence is TGTGCCAGCAGCCTAGGGGCAGGAGCAAACATTCAGTACTTC. This codes for CASSLGAGANIQYF.